These 15 T cell receptor beta chains were all obtained from the same sample, sequenced in a study of T cell repertoires in cytomegalovirus infection. TCRdb fed the reads into MiXCR, producing one record per CDR3 protein. Among about 500,000 distinct CDR3 sequences listed, 33% were seen once. These receptors lack a known antigen. The sample here was cultured PBMCs, taken from culture after CMV antigen stimulation. The receptors were gathered from a human donor in good health (CMV status not recorded). Some clones in this sample may be carry-over from other donors' samples.

The genes are TRBV6-5 and TRBJ2-3, with 7 nucleotides matching TRBD1. Germline CDR1 reads MNHEY; CDR2 reads SVGAGI. CDR3 length: 12 amino acids. Losses at the gene ends were 5 bases for V and 10 bases for J; bases not matched to a gene: 6. The CDR3 protein is CASSPGQVAQYF. The CDR3 nucleotides read TGTGCCAGCAGTCCCGGACAGGTAGCGCAGTATTTT.

There are a few counts of this clonotype. One end of the junction does not line up with germline, which may come from a read error. The J gene is TRBJ2-1, the V gene TRBV7-7, with 12 bases matching TRBD2. CDR1 is SSHAT and CDR2 is FNYEAQ in the germline V gene (reference sequence). The CDR3 has 15 residues. The CDR3 DNA reads as TGTGCTAGCAGCGACGGGACTAGCGGGTACAATGAGCAGTTCTTC. Its protein product is CASSDGTSGYNEQFF.

The V call is TRBV19, the J call TRBJ2-1; the match to TRBD2 covers 7 bases. CDR3 length equals 14 residues. In germline, CDR1 is LNHDA, CDR2 SQIVND (reference sequence). The V gene end was trimmed by 4 bases and the J gene end by 3 bases; junction bases not matched to a gene: 3. The CDR3 DNA reads as TGTGCCAGTAGTACGGCTAGCGGCTACAATGAGCAGTTCTTC. It yields the protein CASSTASGYNEQFF.

This clonotype was seen ten or more times. The J gene is TRBJ1-1, the V gene TRBV7-9; 8 positions match TRBD1. The ends lost 4 bases at V and 5 bases at J; junction bases unmatched: 21. This CDR3 comprises 19 residues. CDR1 and CDR2 (germline): SEHNR, FQNEAQ (reference sequence). The CDR3 region is CASSSGSRGRIPISTEAFF. DNA for the CDR3: TGTGCCAGCAGCTCCGGAAGCAGGGGGCGAATCCCTATAAGTACTGAAGCTTTCTTT.

The V call is TRBV7-9, the J call TRBJ2-7, with 11 positions matching TRBD1. The CDR3 has 14 amino acids. Per the germline V gene, CDR1 is SEHNR and CDR2 is FQNEAQ (reference sequence). V was clipped by 5 bases and J by 6 bases; unmatched bases: 6. DNA for the CDR3: TGTGCCAGCAGCCGGGACAGGGGGGATGGCGAGCAGTACTTC. Translated, it gives CASSRDRGDGEQYF.

This sequence joins TRBV6-2 or TRBV6-3 and TRBJ2-7; D tentatively fits TRBD1 or TRBD2 (5 bases each). The germline V gene has CDR1 MNHEY and CDR2 SVGEGT. This CDR3 has 15 amino acids. Trimming cost V 9 bases and J 0 bases, with 18 bases left between them. In DNA, the CDR3 is TGTGCCAGTCGTACGCCCGGGACGGGCTCCTACGAGCAGTACTTC. It translates to CASRTPGTGSYEQYF.

This chain joins TRBV6-1 and TRBJ1-5; D is uncertain. Germline loops: CDR1 MNHNS, CDR2 SASEGT. The CDR3 runs to 16 residues. V lost 2 bases and J 0 bases, leaving 11 bases between the germline ends. The CDR3 loop reads CASSENVVGSNQPQHF. CDR3 bases: TGTGCCAGCAGTGAAAACGTCGTCGGTAGCAATCAGCCCCAGCATTTT.

The chain couples TRBV28 to TRBJ1-2; D ambiguous. Trimming took 4 bases from V and 7 from J, leaving 16 bases between them. The CDR3 has 14 amino acids. Germline CDR1 reads MDHEN; CDR2 reads SYDVKM. CDR3 sequence reads: CASSSGLKLGGYTF. CDR3 nucleotide sequence: TGTGCCAGCAGTTCTGGACTAAAGTTAGGTGGCTACACCTTC.

This clonotype was found once. This chain connects TRBV19 to TRBJ1-1, with no clear D. V was trimmed by 8 bases and J by 0 bases, leaving 13 bases between them. CDR3 length: 14 residues. Germline V lookup: CDR1 LNHDA, CDR2 SQIVND (reference sequence). CDR3 amino acids: CASDWARMNTEAFF. The DNA for the CDR3 is TGTGCCAGTGACTGGGCCAGAATGAACACTGAAGCTTTCTTT.

This chain joins TRBV28 and TRBJ2-1; the match to TRBD1 covers 11 bases. The J segment lost 5 bases and the V segment lost 7 bases, leaving 10 bases of the junction unmatched. CDR1 MDHEN and CDR2 SYDVKM come from the germline V gene. The CDR3 spans 16 residues. In DNA, the CDR3 is TGTGCCAGCAAACACCGTCGGGGACAGGGGGACAATGAGCAGTTCTTC. As protein: CASKHRRGQGDNEQFF.

V gene TRBV28 combines with J gene TRBJ1-1, with 9 nucleotides matching TRBD1. Germline loops: CDR1 MDHEN, CDR2 SYDVKM. With 7 bases clipped from V and 6 bases from J, the junction kept 9 bases outside the gene matches. The CDR3 has 14 amino acids. DNA for the CDR3: TGTGCCAGCACTACCCGGGACAGGGCAGCTGAAGCTTTCTTT. Its protein product is CASTTRDRAAEAFF.

The CDR3 region is CATSWDRGSYEQYF. CDR3 nucleotides: TGTGCCACCAGCTGGGACAGGGGCTCCTACGAGCAGTACTTC. The V call is TRBV15, the J call TRBJ2-7, with 10 bases that match TRBD1. This CDR3 has 14 amino acids. V shed 5 bases, J shed 0 bases, and the junction held 1 base outside the gene matches. CDR1 LNHNV and CDR2 YYDKDF come from the germline V gene (reference sequence).

V is TRBV12-3 or TRBV12-4 and J is TRBJ2-7, with D perhaps matching TRBD1 (6 bases). V dropped 6 bases and J dropped 1 base, with 19 bases sitting between them. The CDR3 consists of 16 residues. DNA of the CDR3: TGTGCCAGCAGCCCCGACAGGTTCCTTAAGTCCTACGAGCAGTACTTC. Translation gives CASSPDRFLKSYEQYF.

The chain links TRBV29-1 to TRBJ2-5, with no clear D. From germline, CDR1 is SQVTM and CDR2 ANQGSEA. The V end lost 6 bases, the J end lost 4 bases, and 9 bases lay between the germline ends. This CDR3 region has 11 residues. The CDR3 region is CSVRGAETQYF. The CDR3 nucleotides read TGCAGCGTGAGAGGAGCAGAGACCCAGTACTTC. The full variable domain, completed using reference TRBV29-1 and TRBJ2-5, is SAVISQKPSRDICQRGTSLTIQCQVDSQVTMMFWYRQQPGQSLTLIATANQGSEATYESGFVIDKFPISRPNLTFSTLTVSNMSPEDSSIYLCSVRGAETQYFGPGTRLLVL.

This clonotype was seen a handful of times. The chain employs TRBV20-1 and TRBJ1-3; D call uncertain. The germline gives CDR1 DFQATT, CDR2 SNEGSKA (reference sequence). CDR3 size: 13 residues. V lost 6 bases and J 2 bases, leaving 11 bases between the germline ends. The DNA of the CDR3 is TGCAGTGCGGCGACATCCCCTGGAAACACCATATATTTT. It encodes CSAATSPGNTIYF.